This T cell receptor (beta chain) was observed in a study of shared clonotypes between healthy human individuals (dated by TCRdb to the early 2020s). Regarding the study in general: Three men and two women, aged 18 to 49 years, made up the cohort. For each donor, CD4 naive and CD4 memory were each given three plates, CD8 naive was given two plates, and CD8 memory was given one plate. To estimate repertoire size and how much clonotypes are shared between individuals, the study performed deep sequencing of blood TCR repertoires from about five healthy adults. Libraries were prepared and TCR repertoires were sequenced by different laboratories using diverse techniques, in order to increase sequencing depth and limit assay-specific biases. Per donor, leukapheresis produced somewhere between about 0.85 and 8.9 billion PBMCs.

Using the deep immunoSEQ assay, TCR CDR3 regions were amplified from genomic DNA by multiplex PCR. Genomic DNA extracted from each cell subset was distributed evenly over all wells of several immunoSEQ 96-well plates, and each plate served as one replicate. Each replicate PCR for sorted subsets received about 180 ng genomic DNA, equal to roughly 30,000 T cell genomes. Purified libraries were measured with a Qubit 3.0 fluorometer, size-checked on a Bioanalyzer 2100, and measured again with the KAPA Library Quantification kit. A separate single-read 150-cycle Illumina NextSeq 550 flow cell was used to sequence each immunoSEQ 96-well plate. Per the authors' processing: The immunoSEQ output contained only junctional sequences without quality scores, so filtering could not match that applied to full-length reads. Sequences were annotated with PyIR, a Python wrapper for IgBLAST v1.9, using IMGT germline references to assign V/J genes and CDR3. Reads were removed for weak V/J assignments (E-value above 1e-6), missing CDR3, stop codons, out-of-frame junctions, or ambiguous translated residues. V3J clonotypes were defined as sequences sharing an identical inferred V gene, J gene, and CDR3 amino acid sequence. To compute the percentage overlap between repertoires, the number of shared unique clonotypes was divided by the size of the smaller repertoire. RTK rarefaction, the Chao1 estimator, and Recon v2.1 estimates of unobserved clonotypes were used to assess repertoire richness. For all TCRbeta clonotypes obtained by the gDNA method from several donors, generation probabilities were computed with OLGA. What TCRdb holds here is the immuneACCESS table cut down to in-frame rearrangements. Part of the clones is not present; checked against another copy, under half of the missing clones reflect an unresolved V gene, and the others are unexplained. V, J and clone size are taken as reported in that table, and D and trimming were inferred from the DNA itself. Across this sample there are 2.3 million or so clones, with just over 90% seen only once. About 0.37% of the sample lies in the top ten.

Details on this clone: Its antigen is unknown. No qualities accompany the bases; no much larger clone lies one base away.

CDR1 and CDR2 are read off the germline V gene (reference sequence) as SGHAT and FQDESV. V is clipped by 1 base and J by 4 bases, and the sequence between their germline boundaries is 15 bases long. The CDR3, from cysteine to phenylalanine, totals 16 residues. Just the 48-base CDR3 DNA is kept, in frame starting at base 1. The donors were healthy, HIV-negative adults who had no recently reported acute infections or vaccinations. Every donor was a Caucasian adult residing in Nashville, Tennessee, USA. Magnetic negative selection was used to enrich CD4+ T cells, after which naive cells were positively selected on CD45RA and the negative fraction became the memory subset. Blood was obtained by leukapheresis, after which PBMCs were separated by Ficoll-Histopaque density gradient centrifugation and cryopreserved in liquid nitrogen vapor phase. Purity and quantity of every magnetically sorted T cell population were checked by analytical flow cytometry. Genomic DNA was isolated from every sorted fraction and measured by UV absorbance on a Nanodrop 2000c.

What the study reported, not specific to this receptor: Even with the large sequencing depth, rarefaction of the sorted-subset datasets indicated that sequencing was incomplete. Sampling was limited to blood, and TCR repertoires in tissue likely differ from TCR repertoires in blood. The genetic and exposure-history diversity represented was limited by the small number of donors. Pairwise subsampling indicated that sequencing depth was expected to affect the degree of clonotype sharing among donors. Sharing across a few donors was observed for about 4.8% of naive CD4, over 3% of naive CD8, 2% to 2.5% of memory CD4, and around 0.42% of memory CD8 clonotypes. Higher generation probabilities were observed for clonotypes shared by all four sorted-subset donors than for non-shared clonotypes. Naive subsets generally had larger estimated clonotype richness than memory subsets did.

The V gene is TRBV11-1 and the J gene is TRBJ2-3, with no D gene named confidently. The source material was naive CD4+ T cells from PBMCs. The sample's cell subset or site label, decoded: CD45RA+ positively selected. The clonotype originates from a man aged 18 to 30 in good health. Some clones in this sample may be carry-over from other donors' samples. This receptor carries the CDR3 CASSLGRVSRADTQYF. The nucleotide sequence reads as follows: TGTGCCAGCAGCTTAGGACGTGTTTCCCGTGCAGATACGCAGTATTTT.